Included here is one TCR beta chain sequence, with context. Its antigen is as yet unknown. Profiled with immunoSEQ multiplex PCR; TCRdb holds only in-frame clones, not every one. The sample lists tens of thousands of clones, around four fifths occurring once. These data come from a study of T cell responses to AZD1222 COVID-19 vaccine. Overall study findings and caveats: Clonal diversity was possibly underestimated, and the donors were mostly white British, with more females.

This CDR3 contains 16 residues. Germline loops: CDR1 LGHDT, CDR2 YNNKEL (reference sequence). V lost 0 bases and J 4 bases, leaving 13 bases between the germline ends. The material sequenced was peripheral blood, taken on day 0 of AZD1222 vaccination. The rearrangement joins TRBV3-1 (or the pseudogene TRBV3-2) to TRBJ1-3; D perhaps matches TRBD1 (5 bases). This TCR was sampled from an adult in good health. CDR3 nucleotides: TGTGCCAGCAGCCAAGACTGGGGACGGGTGGGAAACACCATATATTTT. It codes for CASSQDWGRVGNTIYF.